This T cell receptor (beta chain) was captured by sequencing in a study of human versus mouse CDR3 diversity and MHC coevolution. CDR1 and CDR2 from the germline V gene are KGHSH and LQKENI. The CDR3 contains 13 residues. V was clipped by 4 bases and J by 5 bases; unmatched bases: 2. Libraries were prepared by immunoSEQ multiplex PCR; TCRdb keeps only in-frame clonotypes and omits some of them. The sample consists of approximately 81,000 clones, over 85% of them appearing once. On this clone itself: Its antigen is undetermined.

Overall study results and limits: On average, humans showed more CDR3 deletions and insertions than mice. Among all groups, most of the three human donors showed least clonal inequality.

J is TRBJ1-1 and V is TRBV18, with 9 nucleotides matching TRBD1. The receptor's source is a person aged 25 to 75 in good health. Sequenced material: naive CD4+ T cells from blood. Sample subset: CD45RO-negative CD62L-positive naive CD4 T cells. The CDR3 here is CASSQGTGTEAFF. Here the CDR3 DNA reads TGTGCCAGCTCACAAGGGACAGGGACTGAAGCTTTCTTT.